These T cell receptor beta chains were read from a single sample in a study of blood T cell repertoires in COVID-19. This table comes from immunoSEQ multiplex PCR, and its TCRdb copy is limited to in-frame clones, with some not included. This table has about 160,000 clones, roughly 84% appearing once. Specimen: peripheral blood. The receptors were sampled from a woman older than 75 with active or convalescent COVID-19. Both conserved end residues are part of each CDR3. The D gene is left open where the match is weak. Some rows have no size entry. The others give once, few or many, or a class for an expanded clone.

V gene: TRBV5-4; clone size: -; D gene: -; J gene: TRBJ2-5; CDR3 protein: CASSLGGLATQYF; CDR3 DNA: TGTGCCAGCAGCTTGGGAGGGCTTGCGACCCAGTACTTC
V gene: TRBV6-5; clone size: -; D gene: TRBD1; J gene: TRBJ1-6; CDR3 protein: CASSVTGGIGSPLHF; CDR3 DNA: TGTGCCAGCAGCGTGACAGGGGGAATAGGTTCACCCCTCCACTTT
V gene: TRBV7-9; clone size: -; D gene: -; J gene: TRBJ1-3; CDR3 protein: CASTGRSGNTIYF; CDR3 DNA: TGTGCCAGCACCGGGCGAAGTGGAAACACCATATATTTT
V gene: TRBV7-9; clone size: -; D gene: -; J gene: TRBJ1-1; CDR3 protein: CASGFAGYENTEAFF; CDR3 DNA: TGTGCCAGCGGATTTGCAGGGTATGAGAACACTGAAGCTTTCTTT
V gene: TRBV11-2; clone size: -; D gene: -; J gene: TRBJ1-1; CDR3 protein: CATGRRMNTKAFF; CDR3 DNA: TGTGCCACAGGGAGGAGAATGAACACTAAAGCTTTCTTT
V gene: TRBV2; clone size: -; D gene: -; J gene: TRBJ1-2; CDR3 protein: CASSSYRVHGYTF; CDR3 DNA: TGTGCCAGCAGTTCATACAGGGTTCATGGCTACACCTTC
V gene: TRBV7-9; clone size: once; D gene: TRBD1; J gene: TRBJ1-3; CDR3 protein: CASSLSGGGNTIYF; CDR3 DNA: TGTGCCAGCAGCTTATCAGGGGGCGGAAACACCATATATTTT
V gene: TRBV12-5; clone size: -; D gene: -; J gene: TRBJ2-3; CDR3 protein: CASGLSAADTQYF; CDR3 DNA: TGTGCTAGTGGTTTGAGCGCCGCGGATACGCAGTATTTT
V gene: TRBV5-5; clone size: -; D gene: -; J gene: TRBJ2-2; CDR3 protein: CASSSTASLNTGELFF; CDR3 DNA: TGTGCCAGCAGCTCTACAGCCAGCCTAAACACCGGGGAGCTGTTTTTT
V gene: TRBV28; clone size: once; D gene: TRBD2; J gene: TRBJ2-1; CDR3 protein: CASSSPGLALGEQFF; CDR3 DNA: TGTGCCAGCAGCTCACCGGGACTAGCCCTCGGTGAGCAGTTCTTC
V gene: TRBV29-1; clone size: -; D gene: -; J gene: TRBJ1-2; CDR3 protein: CSVAGNGYTF; CDR3 DNA: TGCAGCGTTGCAGGGAATGGCTACACCTTC
V gene: TRBV6-5; clone size: -; D gene: -; J gene: TRBJ1-1; CDR3 protein: CASRLKNTEAFF; CDR3 DNA: TGTGCCAGCAGACTAAAGAACACTGAAGCTTTCTTT